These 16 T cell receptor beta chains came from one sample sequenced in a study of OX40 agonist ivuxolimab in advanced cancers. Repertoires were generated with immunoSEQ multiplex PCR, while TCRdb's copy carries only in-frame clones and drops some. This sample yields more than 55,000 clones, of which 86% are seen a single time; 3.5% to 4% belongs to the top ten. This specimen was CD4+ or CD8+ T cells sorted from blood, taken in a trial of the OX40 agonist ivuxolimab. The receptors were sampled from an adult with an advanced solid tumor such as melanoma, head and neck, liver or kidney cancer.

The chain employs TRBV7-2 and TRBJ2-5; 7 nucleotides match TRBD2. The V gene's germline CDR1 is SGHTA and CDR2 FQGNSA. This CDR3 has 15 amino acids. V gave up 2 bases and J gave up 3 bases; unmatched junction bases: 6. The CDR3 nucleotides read TGTGCCAGCAGCTTAATGGGAAGCGGGGAAGAGACCCAGTACTTC. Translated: CASSLMGSGEETQYF.

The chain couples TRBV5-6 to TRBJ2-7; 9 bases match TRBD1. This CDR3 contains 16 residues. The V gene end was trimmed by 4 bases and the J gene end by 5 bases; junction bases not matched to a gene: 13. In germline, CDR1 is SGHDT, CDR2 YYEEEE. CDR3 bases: TGTGCCAGCAGCCGACAGGGGGACAATCCGCCCCACGAGCAGTACTTC. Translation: CASSRQGDNPPHEQYF.

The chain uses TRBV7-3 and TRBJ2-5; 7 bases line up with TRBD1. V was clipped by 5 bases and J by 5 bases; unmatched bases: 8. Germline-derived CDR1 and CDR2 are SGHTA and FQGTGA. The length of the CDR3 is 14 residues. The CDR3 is CASSLQGRGETQYF. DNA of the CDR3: TGTGCCAGCAGCCTACAGGGGCGAGGGGAGACCCAGTACTTC.

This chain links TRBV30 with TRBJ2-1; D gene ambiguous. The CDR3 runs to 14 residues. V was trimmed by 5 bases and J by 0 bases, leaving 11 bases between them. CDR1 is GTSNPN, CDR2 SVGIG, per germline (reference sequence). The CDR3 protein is CAWQGLSSYNEQFF. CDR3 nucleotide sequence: TGTGCCTGGCAAGGGCTTAGCTCCTACAATGAGCAGTTCTTC.

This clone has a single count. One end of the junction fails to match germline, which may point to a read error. In DNA form, the CDR3 reads TGTGCCGTCAGACAGATTCTGAACACTGAAGCTTTCTTT. This encodes CAVRQILNTEAFF. The rearrangement links TRBV10-3 to TRBJ1-1; a possible D gene is TRBD1 (5 bases). CDR1 is ENHRY and CDR2 is SYGVKD in the germline V gene. The CDR3 consists of 13 residues.

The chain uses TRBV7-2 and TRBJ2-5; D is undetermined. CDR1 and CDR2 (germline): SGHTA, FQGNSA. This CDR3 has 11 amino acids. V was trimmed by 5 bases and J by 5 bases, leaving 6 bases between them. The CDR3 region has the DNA TGTGCCAGCAGCGCAAGGGAGACCCAGTACTTC. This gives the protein CASSARETQYF. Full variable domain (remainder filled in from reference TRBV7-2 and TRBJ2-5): GAGVSQSPSNKVTEKGKDVELRCDPISGHTALYWYRQSLGQGLEFLIYFQGNSAPDKSGLPSDRFSAERTGGSVSTLTIQRTQQEDSAVYLCASSARETQYFGPGTRLLVL.

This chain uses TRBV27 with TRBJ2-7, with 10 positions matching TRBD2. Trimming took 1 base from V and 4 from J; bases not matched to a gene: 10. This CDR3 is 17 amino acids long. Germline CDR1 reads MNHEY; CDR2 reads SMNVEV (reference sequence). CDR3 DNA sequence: TGTGCCAGCAGTTTATTTCCTGGAAGCGGGGGGGCATACGAGCAGTACTTC. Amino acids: CASSLFPGSGGAYEQYF.

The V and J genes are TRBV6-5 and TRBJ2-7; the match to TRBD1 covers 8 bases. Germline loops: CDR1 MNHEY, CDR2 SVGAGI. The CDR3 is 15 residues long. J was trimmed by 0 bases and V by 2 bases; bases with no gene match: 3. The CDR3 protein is CASSYRTGNSYEQYF. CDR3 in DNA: TGTGCCAGCAGTTACCGGACAGGGAACTCCTACGAGCAGTACTTC.

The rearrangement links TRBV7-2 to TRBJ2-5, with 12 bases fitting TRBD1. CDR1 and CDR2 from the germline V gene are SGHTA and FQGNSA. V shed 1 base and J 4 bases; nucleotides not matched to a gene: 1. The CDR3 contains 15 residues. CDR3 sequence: CASSLGGQGAETQYF. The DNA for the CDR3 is TGTGCCAGCAGCTTAGGGGGACAGGGGGCAGAGACCCAGTACTTC.

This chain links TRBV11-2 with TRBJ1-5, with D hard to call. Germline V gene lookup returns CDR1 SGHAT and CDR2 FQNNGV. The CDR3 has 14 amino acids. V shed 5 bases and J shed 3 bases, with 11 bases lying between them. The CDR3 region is CASSPDPNNQPQHF. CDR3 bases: TGTGCCAGCAGCCCCGACCCAAACAATCAGCCCCAGCATTTT.

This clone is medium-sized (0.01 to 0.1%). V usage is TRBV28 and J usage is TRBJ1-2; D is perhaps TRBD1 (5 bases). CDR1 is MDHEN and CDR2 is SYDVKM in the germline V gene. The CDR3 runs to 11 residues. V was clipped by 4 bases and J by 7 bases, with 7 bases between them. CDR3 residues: CASSSGSGYTF. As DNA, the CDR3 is TGTGCCAGCAGTTCAGGGTCTGGCTACACCTTC.

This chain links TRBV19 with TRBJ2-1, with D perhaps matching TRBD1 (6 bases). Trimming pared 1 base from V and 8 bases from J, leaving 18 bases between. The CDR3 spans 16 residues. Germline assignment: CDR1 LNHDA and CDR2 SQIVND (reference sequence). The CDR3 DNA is TGTGCCAGTAGTATAGCCCTTTACAGGGCGTCCGATGAGCAGTTCTTC. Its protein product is CASSIALYRASDEQFF.

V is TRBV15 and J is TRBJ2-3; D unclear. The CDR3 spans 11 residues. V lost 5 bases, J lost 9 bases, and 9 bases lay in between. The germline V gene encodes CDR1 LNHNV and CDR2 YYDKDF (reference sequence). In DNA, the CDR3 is TGTGCCACCAGCTTACAAGGCACGCAGTATTTT. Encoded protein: CATSLQGTQYF.

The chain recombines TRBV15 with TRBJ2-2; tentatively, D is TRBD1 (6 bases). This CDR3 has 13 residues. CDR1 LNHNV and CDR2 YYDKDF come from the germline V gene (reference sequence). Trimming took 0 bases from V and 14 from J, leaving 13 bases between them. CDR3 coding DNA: TGTGCCACCAGCAGAGATCAACAGGGAGTACTGTTTTTT. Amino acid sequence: CATSRDQQGVLFF.

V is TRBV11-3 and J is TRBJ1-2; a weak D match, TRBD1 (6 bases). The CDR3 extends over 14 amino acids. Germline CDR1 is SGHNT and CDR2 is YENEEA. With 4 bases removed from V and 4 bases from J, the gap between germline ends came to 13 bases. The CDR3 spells CASSSEGGLYGYTF. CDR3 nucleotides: TGTGCCAGCAGCTCCGAAGGGGGACTCTATGGCTACACCTTC.

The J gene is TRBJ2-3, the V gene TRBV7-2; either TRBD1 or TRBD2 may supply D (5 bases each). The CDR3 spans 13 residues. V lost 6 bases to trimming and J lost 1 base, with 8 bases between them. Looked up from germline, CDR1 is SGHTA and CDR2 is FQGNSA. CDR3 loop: CASRGDGTDTQYF. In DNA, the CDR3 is TGTGCCAGCAGGGGGGACGGCACAGATACGCAGTATTTT.